Listed below are T cell receptor beta chains from one sample, sequenced in a study of blood T cell repertoires in COVID-19. Profiling relied on immunoSEQ multiplex PCR, and the TCRdb table lists in-frame clones only, not all of them. The table lists 200,000 to 250,000 clones, 65% to 90% of them singletons. The material sequenced was PBMCs or T cells enriched from blood (not recorded which). These receptors all come from a woman aged 50 to 60 with acute COVID-19. The CDR3 runs from the conserved cysteine through the conserved F or W.

length	J	V	CDR3
14	TRBJ1-1	TRBV19	CASSTDRGKTEAFF
12	TRBJ2-7	TRBV7-9	CASSRDRGLQYF
13	TRBJ2-2	TRBV2	CASSAGVGGELFF
13	TRBJ2-7	TRBV30	CAWSIGSSYEQYF
14	TRBJ2-1	TRBV3-1/TRBV3-2	CASSPRGLANEQFF
16	TRBJ2-5	TRBV4-3	CASSQDRGVVQETQYF
14	TRBJ1-2	TRBV5-1	CASSGGQTNYGYTF
14	TRBJ2-7	TRBV11-2	CASSRQGVSYEQYF
15	TRBJ2-1	TRBV7-2	CASSLGPLATNEQFF
16	TRBJ2-1	TRBV2	CASSRVGTENYNEQFF
14	TRBJ2-4	TRBV11-1	CASSAGLSWNIQYF
12	TRBJ1-5	TRBV6-6	CASTVGDQPQHF
14	TRBJ1-2	TRBV5-4	CASSLDSKPNGYTF
13	TRBJ2-7	TRBV25-1	CASKAVNSYEQYF
13	TRBJ1-1	TRBV7-9	CASSYSRDTEAFF
15	TRBJ1-2	TRBV2	CASSEVASAGWGYTF
14	TRBJ2-3	TRBV6-2/TRBV6-3	CASSYGGGPDTQYF
15	TRBJ2-7	TRBV30	CAWSAGTGGFYEQYF
15	TRBJ1-2	TRBV7-2	CASSLTGLANYGYTF
14	TRBJ2-1	TRBV20-1	CSASRGQVNNEQFF
15	TRBJ1-2	TRBV15	CATSRPSLANYGYTF
14	TRBJ1-6	TRBV15	CATSRDRGPSPLHF
16	TRBJ2-4	TRBV19	CASQAGTSGRGGIQYF
15	TRBJ2-1	TRBV6-5	CASSLGRGTNNEQFF
15	TRBJ1-3	TRBV5-1	CASSLEGASGNTIYF